The rows below give T cell receptor beta chains drawn from one sample of a study of shared clonotypes between healthy human individuals. Profiling relied on immunoSEQ multiplex PCR, and the TCRdb table lists in-frame clones only, not all of them. The sample includes around 440,000 clones, roughly four fifths seen only once; the top ten take 9.5% to 15%. Sequencing was carried out using PBMCs. The receptors originated from a woman between 40 and 50 years old in good health. Some clones in this sample may be carry-over from other donors' samples. Each CDR3 is given with its conserved first and last residue.

j_call	v_call	cdr3_aa
TRBJ1-4	TRBV11-1	CASSPTGQGIRPTNEKLFF
TRBJ1-5	TRBV30	CAWTRQGWNQPQHF
TRBJ2-2	TRBV14	CATQGTNTGELFF
TRBJ2-5	TRBV12-5	CASGFTSRGTQYF
TRBJ2-2	TRBV5-1	CASSPGQSVPGELFF
TRBJ2-5	TRBV7-9	CASSPVVARETQYF
TRBJ1-5	TRBV28	CASSLVTGGQRQPQHF
TRBJ1-3	TRBV6-1	CASSLRSGNTIYF
TRBJ1-2	TRBV30	CAWSVTSNYGYTF
TRBJ2-1	TRBV5-8	CASSLRSPPREQFF
TRBJ1-5	TRBV27	CASRPGLDNQPQHF
TRBJ2-5	TRBV2	CASSEAYSVSETQYF
TRBJ2-4	TRBV9	CASSATGGLAKNIQYF
TRBJ2-7	TRBV6-1	CASTSPDRERYEQYF
TRBJ2-1	TRBV7-3	CASSLTRSDNEQFF
TRBJ2-7	TRBV11-2	CASNLDREREQYF
TRBJ2-7	TRBV28	CASRRGLAGAYGQCF
TRBJ2-6	TRBV7-2	CASSQEGSGANVLTF
TRBJ2-1	TRBV7-9	CASRTTGGYYNEQFF
TRBJ1-5	TRBV5-1	CASSLGDGAGQPQHF
TRBJ1-4	TRBV2	CASSSATNEKLFF
TRBJ2-5	TRBV11-2	CASSNTGGGETQYF
TRBJ1-4	TRBV15	CATSKAQNEKLFF
TRBJ2-5	TRBV5-1	CASSFGRDPLQYF
TRBJ2-1	TRBV7-3	CASSPGLADNEQFF
TRBJ2-7	TRBV7-8	CASSPNPGTSLRYEQYF
TRBJ2-7	TRBV28	CASSDRGRPYEQYF
TRBJ2-7	TRBV7-2	CASSWKGTELNEQYF
TRBJ2-2	TRBV30	CACSNTGELFF
TRBJ1-2	TRBV21-1	CASSKGTGGRYGYTF
TRBJ2-3	TRBV9	CASSSPSGTDTQYF
TRBJ2-4	TRBV27	CASSSMGQGQKNIQYF
TRBJ2-7	TRBV12-5	CASGLPTGQGAPEQYF
TRBJ2-5	TRBV6-5	CASSYKAGGQETQYF
TRBJ2-3	TRBV25-1	CASRRGSADTQYF
TRBJ1-5	TRBV28	CASSLYMPTGGNQPQHF
TRBJ2-5	TRBV14	CASSQDYETQYF
TRBJ1-4	TRBV25-1	CASSADAGHVKLFF
TRBJ2-2	TRBV29-1	CSVGWASDNTGELFF
TRBJ1-2	TRBV11-2	CASSSLRTGQGRVNYGYTF
TRBJ1-3	TRBV7-2	CASSLTRAGRSGNTIYF
TRBJ2-5	TRBV29-1	CSVRDSDQETQYF
TRBJ2-5	TRBV2	CASSGPTDQETQYF
TRBJ2-1	TRBV7-9	CASSSTRGRSYNEQFF
TRBJ2-5	TRBV5-4	CASSLAVGGSQETQYF
TRBJ2-7	TRBV6-1	CASSGGLALYEQYF
TRBJ2-6	TRBV19	CASSLSGANVLTF
TRBJ2-5	TRBV10-1	CASSEGLAGGETQYF